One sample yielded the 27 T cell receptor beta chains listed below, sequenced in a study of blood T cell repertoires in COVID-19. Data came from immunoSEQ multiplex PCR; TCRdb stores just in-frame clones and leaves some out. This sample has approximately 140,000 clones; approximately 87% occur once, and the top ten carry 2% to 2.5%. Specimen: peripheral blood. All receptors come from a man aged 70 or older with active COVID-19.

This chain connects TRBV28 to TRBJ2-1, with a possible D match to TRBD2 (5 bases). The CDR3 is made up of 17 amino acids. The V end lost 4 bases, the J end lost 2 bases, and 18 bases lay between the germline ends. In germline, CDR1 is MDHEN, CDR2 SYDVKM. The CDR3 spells CASSSISSGRPYNEQFF. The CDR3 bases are TGTGCCAGCAGTTCTATCTCCTCGGGGAGACCCTACAATGAGCAGTTCTTC.

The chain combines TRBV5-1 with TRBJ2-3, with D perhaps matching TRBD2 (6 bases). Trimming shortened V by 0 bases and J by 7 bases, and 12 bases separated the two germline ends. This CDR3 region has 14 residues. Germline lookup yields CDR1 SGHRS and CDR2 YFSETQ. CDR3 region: CASSLGSGGNTQYF. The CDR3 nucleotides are TGCGCCAGCAGCTTGGGTAGCGGTGGGAATACGCAGTATTTT.

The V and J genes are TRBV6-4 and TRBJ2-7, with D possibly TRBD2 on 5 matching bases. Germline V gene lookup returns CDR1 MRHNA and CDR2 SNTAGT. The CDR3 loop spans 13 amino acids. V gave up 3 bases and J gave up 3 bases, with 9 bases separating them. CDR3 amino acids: CASSEGVDYEQYF. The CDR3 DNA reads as TGTGCCAGCAGTGAGGGAGTAGACTACGAGCAGTACTTC.

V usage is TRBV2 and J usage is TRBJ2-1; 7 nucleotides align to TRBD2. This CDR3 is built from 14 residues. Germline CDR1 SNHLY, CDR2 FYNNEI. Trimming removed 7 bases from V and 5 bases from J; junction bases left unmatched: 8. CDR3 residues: CASILREGNNEQFF. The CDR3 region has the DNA TGTGCCAGCATCTTGAGGGAGGGGAACAATGAGCAGTTCTTC.

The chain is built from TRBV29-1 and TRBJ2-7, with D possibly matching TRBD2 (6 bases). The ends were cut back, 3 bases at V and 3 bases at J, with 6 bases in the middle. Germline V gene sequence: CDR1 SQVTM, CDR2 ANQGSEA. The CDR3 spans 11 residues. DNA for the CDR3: TGCAGCGTTGAGACTAGCTACGAGCAGTACTTC. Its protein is CSVETSYEQYF.

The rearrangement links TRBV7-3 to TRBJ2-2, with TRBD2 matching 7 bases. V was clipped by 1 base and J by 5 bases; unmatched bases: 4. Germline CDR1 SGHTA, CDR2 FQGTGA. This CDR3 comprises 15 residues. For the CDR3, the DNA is TGTGCCAGCAGCTTAAACGCGGGAGTAACCGGGGAGCTGTTTTTT. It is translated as CASSLNAGVTGELFF.

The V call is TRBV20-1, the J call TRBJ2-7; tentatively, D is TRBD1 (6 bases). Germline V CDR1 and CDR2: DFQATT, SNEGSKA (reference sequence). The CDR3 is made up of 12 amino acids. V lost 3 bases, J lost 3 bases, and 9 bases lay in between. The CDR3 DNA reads TGCAGTGCTAGTCGACAGGACTACGAGCAGTACTTC. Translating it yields CSASRQDYEQYF.

The CDR3 protein is CASSLSDTAGTQYF. The CDR3 coding sequence is TGTGCCAGCAGCCTTAGCGACACCGCCGGGACCCAGTACTTC. The chain recombines TRBV7-9 with TRBJ2-5; possible D gene TRBD2, 5 bases. Germline values: CDR1 SEHNR, CDR2 FQNEAQ (reference sequence). The CDR3 sequence is 14 residues long. Deletions cut 5 bases from V and 7 bases from J, with 17 bases between.

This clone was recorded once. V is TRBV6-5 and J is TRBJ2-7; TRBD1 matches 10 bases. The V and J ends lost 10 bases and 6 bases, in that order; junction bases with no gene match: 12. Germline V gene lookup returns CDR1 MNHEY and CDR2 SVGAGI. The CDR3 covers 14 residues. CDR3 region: CATQKPGQGGEQYF. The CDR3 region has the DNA TGTGCCACCCAAAAGCCTGGACAGGGGGGCGAGCAGTACTTC.

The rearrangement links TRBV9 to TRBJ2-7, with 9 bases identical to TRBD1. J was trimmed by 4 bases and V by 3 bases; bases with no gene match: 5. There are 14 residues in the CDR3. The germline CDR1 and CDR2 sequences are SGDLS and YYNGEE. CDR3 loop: CASSAGTGKYEQYF. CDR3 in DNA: TGTGCCAGCAGCGCCGGGACAGGGAAATACGAGCAGTACTTC.

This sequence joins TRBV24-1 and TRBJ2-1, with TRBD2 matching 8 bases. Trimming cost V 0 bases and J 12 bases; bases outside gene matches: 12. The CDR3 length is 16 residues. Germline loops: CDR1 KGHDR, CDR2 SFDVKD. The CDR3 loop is CATSDLNIEGTRPQFF. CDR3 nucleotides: TGTGCCACCAGTGATTTGAATATTGAGGGGACTAGGCCGCAGTTCTTC.

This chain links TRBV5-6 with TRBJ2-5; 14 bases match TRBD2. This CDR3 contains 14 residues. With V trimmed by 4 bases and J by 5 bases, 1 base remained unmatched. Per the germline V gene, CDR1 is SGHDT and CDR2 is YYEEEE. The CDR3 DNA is TGTGCCAGCAGCCGGACTAGCGGGAGGGAGACCCAGTACTTC. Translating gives CASSRTSGRETQYF.

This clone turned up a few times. The CDR3 bases are TGTGCCAGCAGCGTAGCTTGGAACACTGAAGCTTTCTTT. Translation gives CASSVAWNTEAFF. V is TRBV9 and J is TRBJ1-1, with D uncertain. From germline, CDR1 is SGDLS and CDR2 YYNGEE. This CDR3 contains 13 residues. V was pared by 0 bases and J by 1 base, with 4 bases between.

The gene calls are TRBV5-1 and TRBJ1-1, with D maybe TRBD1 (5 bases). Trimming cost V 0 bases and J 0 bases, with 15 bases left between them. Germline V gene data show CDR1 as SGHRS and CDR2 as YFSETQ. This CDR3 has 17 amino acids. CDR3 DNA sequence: TGCGCCAGCAGCTTGGGGGGCAGAGCTAAAATGAACACTGAAGCTTTCTTT. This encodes CASSLGGRAKMNTEAFF. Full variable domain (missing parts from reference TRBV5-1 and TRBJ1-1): KAGVTQTPRYLIKTRGQQVTLSCSPISGHRSVSWYQQTPGQGLQFLFEYFSETQRNKGNFPGRFSGRQFSNSRSEMNVSTLELGDSALYLCASSLGGRAKMNTEAFFGQGTRLTVV.

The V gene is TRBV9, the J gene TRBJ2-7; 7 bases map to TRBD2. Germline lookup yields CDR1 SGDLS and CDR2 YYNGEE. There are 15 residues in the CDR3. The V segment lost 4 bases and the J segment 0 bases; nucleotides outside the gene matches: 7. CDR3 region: CASSPGGGNSYEQYF. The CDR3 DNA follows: TGTGCCAGCAGCCCTGGGGGGGGGAACTCCTACGAGCAGTACTTC.

CDR3: CSASPRQGNQPQHF. The CDR3 bases are TGCAGTGCTAGTCCAAGACAGGGGAATCAGCCCCAGCATTTT. The gene calls are TRBV20-1 and TRBJ1-5; 8 bases match TRBD1. Germline lookup yields CDR1 DFQATT and CDR2 SNEGSKA (reference sequence). With 3 bases clipped from V and 4 bases from J, the junction kept 5 bases outside the gene matches. The CDR3 is made up of 14 amino acids.

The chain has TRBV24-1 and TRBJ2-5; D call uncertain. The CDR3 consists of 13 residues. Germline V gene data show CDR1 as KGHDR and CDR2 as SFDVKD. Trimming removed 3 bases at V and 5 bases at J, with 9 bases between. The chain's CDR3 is CATSDGPRETQYF. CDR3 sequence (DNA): TGTGCCACCAGTGATGGGCCCCGGGAGACCCAGTACTTC.

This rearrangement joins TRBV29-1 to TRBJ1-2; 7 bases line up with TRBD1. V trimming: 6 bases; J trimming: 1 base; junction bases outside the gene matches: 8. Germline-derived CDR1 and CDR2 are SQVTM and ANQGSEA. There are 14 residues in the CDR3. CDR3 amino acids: CSVPGQIFNYGYTF. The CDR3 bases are TGCAGCGTACCGGGACAGATTTTTAACTATGGCTACACCTTC.

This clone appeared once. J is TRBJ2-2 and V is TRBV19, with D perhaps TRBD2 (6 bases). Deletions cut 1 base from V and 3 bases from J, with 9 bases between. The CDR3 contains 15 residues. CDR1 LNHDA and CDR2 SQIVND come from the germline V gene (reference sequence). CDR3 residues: CASSIGGGYTGELFF. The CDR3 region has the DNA TGTGCCAGTAGTATAGGCGGAGGGTACACCGGGGAGCTGTTTTTT.

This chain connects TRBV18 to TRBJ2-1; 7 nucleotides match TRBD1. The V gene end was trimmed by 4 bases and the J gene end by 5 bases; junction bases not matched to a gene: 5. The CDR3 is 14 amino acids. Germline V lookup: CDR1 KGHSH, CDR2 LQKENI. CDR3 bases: TGTGCCAGCTCACTCACAACAGGGGACAATGAGCAGTTCTTC. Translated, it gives CASSLTTGDNEQFF.

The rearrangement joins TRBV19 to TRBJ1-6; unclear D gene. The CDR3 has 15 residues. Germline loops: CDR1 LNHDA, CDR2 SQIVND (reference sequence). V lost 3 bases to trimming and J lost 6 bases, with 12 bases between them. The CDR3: CASSIQGLTNSPLHF. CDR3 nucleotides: TGTGCCAGTAGTATTCAAGGACTGACTAATTCACCCCTCCACTTT.

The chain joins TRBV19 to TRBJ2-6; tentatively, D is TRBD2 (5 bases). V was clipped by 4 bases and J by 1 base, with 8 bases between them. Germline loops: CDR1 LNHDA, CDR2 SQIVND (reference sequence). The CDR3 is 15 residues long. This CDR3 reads CASSTRTSGANVLTF. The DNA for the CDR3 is TGTGCCAGTAGTACCCGGACTTCTGGGGCCAACGTCCTGACTTTC. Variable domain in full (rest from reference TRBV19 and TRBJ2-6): DGGITQSPKYLFRKEGQNVTLSCEQNLNHDAMYWYRQDPGQGLRLIYYSQIVNDFQKGDIAEGYSVSREKKESFPLTVTSAQKNPTAFYLCASSTRTSGANVLTFGAGSRLTVL.

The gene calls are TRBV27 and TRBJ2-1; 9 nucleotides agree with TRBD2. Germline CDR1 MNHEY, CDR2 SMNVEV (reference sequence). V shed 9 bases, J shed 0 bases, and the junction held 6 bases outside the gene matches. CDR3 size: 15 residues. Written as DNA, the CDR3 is TGTGCCAGTTCGAATAGCGGGGGCTCCTACAATGAGCAGTTCTTC. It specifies CASSNSGGSYNEQFF.

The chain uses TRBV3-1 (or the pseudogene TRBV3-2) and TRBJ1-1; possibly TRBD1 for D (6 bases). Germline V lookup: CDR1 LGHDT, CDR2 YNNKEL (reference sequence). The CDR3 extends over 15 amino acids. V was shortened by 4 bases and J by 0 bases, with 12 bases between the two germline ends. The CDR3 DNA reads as TGTGCCAGCAGCCCCTTACAGGGATTGAACACTGAAGCTTTCTTT. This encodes CASSPLQGLNTEAFF.

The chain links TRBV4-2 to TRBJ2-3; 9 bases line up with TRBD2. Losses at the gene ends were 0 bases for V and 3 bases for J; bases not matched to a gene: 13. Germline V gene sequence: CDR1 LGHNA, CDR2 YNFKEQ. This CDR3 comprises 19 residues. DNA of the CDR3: TGTGCCAGCAGCCAAGAGTCGGGTGGGGGAAGCGGGAGGACAGATACGCAGTATTTT. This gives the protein CASSQESGGGSGRTDTQYF.

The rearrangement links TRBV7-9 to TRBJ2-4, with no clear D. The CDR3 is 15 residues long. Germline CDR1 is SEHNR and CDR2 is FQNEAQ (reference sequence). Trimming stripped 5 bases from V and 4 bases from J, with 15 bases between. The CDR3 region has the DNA TGTGCCAGCAGCCCTCTTGAGGTTTTTAAAAACATTCAGTACTTC. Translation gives CASSPLEVFKNIQYF.

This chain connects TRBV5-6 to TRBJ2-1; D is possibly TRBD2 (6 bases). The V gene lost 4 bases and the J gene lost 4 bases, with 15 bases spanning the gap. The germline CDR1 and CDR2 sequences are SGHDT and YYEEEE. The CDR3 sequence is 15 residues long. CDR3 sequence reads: CASSPLGGGYNEQFF. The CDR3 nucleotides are TGTGCCAGCAGCCCGTTGGGGGGTGGGTACAATGAGCAGTTCTTC.